This entry lists 8 T cell receptor beta chains sequenced from one sample in a study of radiation and T cells in renal cell carcinoma. Sequencing used immunoSEQ multiplex PCR; TCRdb keeps in-frame clones, though not all of them. The data show 50,000 to 65,000 clones, around 80% seen once. Specified time point: blood 4 weeks post-SBRT, at nephrectomy. Treatment indicated: 15 Gy SBRT to primary tumor, nephrectomy 4 weeks later. The starting material was blood, obtained from a patient whose treatment included radiotherapy and nephrectomy. Receptor source: a man between 60 and 70 years old with renal cell carcinoma.

This clone was detected once. CDR3 region: CASSLRGDNYGYTF. The CDR3 DNA is TGTGCCAGCAGCCTGAGGGGGGACAACTATGGCTACACCTTC. The chain joins TRBV7-2 to TRBJ1-2; a weak D match, TRBD1 (6 bases). The CDR3 extends over 14 amino acids. V lost 5 bases to trimming and J lost 2 bases, with 12 bases between them. Germline lookup yields CDR1 SGHTA and CDR2 FQGNSA. Looking up the rest from reference TRBV7-2 and TRBJ1-2 gives the full variable domain: GAGVSQSPSNKVTEKGKDVELRCDPISGHTALYWYRQSLGQGLEFLIYFQGNSAPDKSGLPSDRFSAERTGGSVSTLTIQRTQQEDSAVYLCASSLRGDNYGYTFGSGTRLTVV.

The J gene is TRBJ2-2, the V gene TRBV7-2; no definite D call. Germline V lookup: CDR1 SGHTA, CDR2 FQGNSA. Trimming took off 1 base at V and 8 bases at J, with 11 bases between the two ends. The CDR3 spans 14 residues. CDR3: CASSLGPIRGELFF. DNA for the CDR3: TGTGCCAGCAGCTTAGGGCCTATCCGTGGGGAGCTGTTTTTT.

This chain links TRBV19 with TRBJ1-6; D is undetermined. Trimming cost V 3 bases and J 9 bases, with 15 bases left between them. The CDR3 is made up of 15 amino acids. Germline CDR1 reads LNHDA; CDR2 reads SQIVND (reference sequence). The CDR3 nucleotides read TGTGCCAGTAGTATCGGCACCGCGGAGGCTTCACCCCTCCACTTT. This gives the protein CASSIGTAEASPLHF.

The rearrangement joins TRBV11-3 to TRBJ1-2, with 7 bases fitting TRBD1. Germline lookup yields CDR1 SGHNT and CDR2 YENEEA. The trim removed 5 bases at V and 2 bases at J, leaving 5 bases unmatched. This CDR3 has 14 amino acids. The CDR3 nucleotides read TGTGCCAGCAGCAGCGGACAGGCCAACTATGGCTACACCTTC. Translated: CASSSGQANYGYTF.

The V gene is TRBV7-9, the J gene TRBJ2-3, with a weak D call TRBD2 (6 bases). The germline V and J ends were trimmed by 3 bases and 4 bases, with 8 bases remaining between them. The V gene's germline CDR1 is SEHNR and CDR2 FQNEAQ (reference sequence). This CDR3 contains 13 residues. CDR3: CASSFTGADTQYF. As DNA, the CDR3 is TGTGCCAGCAGCTTTACGGGGGCAGATACGCAGTATTTT.

This sequence joins TRBV9 and TRBJ1-2; D is undetermined. Germline values: CDR1 SGDLS, CDR2 YYNGEE. The CDR3 has 15 residues. The V and J ends lost 0 bases and 4 bases respectively, with 13 bases between them. The CDR3 DNA reads TGTGCCAGCAGCGTAGATCTCCGTGAGAGCTATGGCTACACCTTC. Its translation is CASSVDLRESYGYTF.

This clone was seen once. V and J are TRBV9 and TRBJ2-1, with TRBD1 matching 9 bases. Trimming cost V 2 bases and J 6 bases; bases outside gene matches: 9. Germline loops: CDR1 SGDLS, CDR2 YYNGEE. The CDR3 sequence is 16 residues long. CDR3 sequence: CASSVQGTGGFNEQFF. The CDR3 DNA is TGTGCCAGCAGCGTCCAAGGAACAGGGGGCTTCAATGAGCAGTTCTTC. The entire variable domain, with the rest obtained from reference TRBV9 and TRBJ2-1, is as follows: DSGVTQTPKHLITATGQRVTLRCSPRSGDLSVYWYQQSLDQGLQFLIQYYNGEERAKGNILERFSAQQFPDLHSELNLSSLELGDSALYFCASSVQGTGGFNEQFFGPGTRLTVL.

This rearrangement joins TRBV27 to TRBJ2-7; TRBD1 matches at 8 bases. The CDR3 has 15 amino acids. Germline-derived CDR1 and CDR2 are MNHEY and SMNVEV (reference sequence). J lost 3 bases, V lost 5 bases, and 9 bases had no gene match. The CDR3 DNA reads as TGTGCCAGCAGTCACCGGGACAGGTTTTACTACGAGCAGTACTTC. Its protein is CASSHRDRFYYEQYF.